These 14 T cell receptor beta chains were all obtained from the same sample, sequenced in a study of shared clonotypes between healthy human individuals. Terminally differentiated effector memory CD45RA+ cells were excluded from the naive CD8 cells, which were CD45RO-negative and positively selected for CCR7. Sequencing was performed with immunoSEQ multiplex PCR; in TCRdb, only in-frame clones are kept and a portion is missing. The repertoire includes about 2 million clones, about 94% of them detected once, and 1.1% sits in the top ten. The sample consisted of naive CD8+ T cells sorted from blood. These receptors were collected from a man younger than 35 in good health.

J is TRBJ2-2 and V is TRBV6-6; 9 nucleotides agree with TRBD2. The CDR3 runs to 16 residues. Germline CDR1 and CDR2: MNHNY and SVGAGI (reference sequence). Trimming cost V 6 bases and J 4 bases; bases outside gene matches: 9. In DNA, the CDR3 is TGTGCCAGCAGCCTTACAGCGGGGGGCGGCACCGGGGAGCTGTTTTTT. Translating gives CASSLTAGGGTGELFF.

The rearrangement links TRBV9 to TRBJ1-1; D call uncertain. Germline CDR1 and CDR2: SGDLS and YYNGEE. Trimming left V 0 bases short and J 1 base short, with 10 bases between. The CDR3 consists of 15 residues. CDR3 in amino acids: CASSVEPGANTEAFF. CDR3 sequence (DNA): TGTGCCAGCAGCGTAGAACCAGGAGCGAACACTGAAGCTTTCTTT.

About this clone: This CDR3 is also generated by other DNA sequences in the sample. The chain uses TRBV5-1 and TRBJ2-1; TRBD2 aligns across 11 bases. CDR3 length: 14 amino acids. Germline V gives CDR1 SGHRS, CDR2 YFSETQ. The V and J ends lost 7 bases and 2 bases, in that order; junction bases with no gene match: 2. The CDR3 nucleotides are TGCGCCAGCGGGACTAGCGGCCCCTACAATGAGCAGTTCTTC. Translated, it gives CASGTSGPYNEQFF.

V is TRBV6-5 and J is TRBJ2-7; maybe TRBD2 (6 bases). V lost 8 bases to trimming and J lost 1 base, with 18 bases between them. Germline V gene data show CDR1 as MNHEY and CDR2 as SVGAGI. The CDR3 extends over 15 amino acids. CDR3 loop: CASSGLSGRSYEQYF. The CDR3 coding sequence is TGTGCCAGCTCGGGCCTTAGCGGTCGTTCCTACGAGCAGTACTTC.

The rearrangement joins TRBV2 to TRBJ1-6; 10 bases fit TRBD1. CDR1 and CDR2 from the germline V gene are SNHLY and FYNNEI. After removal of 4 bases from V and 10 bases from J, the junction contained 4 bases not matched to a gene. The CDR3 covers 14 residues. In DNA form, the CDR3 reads TGTGCCAGCAGTGCGGGACAGGGGCAATCACCCCTCCACTTT. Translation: CASSAGQGQSPLHF. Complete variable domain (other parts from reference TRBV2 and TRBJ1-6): EPEVTQTPSHQVTQMGQEVILRCVPISNHLYFYWYRQILGQKVEFLVSFYNNEISEKSEIFDDQFSVERPDGSNFTLKIRSTKLEDSAMYFCASSAGQGQSPLHFGNGTRLTVT.

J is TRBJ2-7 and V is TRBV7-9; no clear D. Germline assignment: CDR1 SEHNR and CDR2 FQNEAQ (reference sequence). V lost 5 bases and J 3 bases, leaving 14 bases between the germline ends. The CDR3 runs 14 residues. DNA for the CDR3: TGTGCCAGCAGCCCAACCGGGCCGAACTACGAGCAGTACTTC. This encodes CASSPTGPNYEQYF.

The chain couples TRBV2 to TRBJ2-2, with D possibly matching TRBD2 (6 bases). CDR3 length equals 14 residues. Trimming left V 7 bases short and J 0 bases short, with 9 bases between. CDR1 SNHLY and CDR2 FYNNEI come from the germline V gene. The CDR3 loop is CASKTSPNTGELFF. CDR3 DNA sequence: TGTGCCAGCAAAACTAGCCCGAACACCGGGGAGCTGTTTTTT.

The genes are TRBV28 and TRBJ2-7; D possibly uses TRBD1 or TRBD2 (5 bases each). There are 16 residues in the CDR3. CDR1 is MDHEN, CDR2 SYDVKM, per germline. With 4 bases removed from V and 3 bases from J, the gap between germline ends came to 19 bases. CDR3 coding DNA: TGTGCCAGCAGTTCATCAGAGGGGACGGCAATCTACGAGCAGTACTTC. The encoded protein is CASSSSEGTAIYEQYF.

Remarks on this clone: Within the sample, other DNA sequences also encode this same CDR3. This CDR3 is CASSLGGAGQPQHF. The CDR3 region has the DNA TGTGCCAGCAGTTTGGGGGGCGCAGGTCAGCCCCAGCATTTT. The gene calls are TRBV27 and TRBJ1-5, with D possibly being TRBD1 (6 bases). From germline, CDR1 is MNHEY and CDR2 SMNVEV (reference sequence). The germline V and J ends were trimmed by 3 bases and 6 bases, with 12 bases remaining between them. The CDR3 consists of 14 residues.

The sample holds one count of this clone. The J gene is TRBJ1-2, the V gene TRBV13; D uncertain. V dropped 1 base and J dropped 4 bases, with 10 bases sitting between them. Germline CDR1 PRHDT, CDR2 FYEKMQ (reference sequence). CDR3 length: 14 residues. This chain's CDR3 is CASSLVGTLYGYTF. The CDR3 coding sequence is TGTGCCAGCAGCTTAGTGGGAACCCTCTATGGCTACACCTTC.

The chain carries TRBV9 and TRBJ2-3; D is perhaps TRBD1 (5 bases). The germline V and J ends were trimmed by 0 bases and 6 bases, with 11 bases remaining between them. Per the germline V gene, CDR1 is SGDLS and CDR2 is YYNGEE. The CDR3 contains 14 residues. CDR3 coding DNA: TGTGCCAGCAGCGTAGAAGGGGTTGACGATACGCAGTATTTT. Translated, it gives CASSVEGVDDTQYF.

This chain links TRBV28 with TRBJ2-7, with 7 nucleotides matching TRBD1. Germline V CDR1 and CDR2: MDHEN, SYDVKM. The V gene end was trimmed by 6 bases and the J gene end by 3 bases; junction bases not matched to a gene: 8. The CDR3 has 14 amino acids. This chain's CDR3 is CASSPTGSGYEQYF. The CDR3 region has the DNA TGTGCCAGCAGCCCGACAGGGTCGGGCTACGAGCAGTACTTC.

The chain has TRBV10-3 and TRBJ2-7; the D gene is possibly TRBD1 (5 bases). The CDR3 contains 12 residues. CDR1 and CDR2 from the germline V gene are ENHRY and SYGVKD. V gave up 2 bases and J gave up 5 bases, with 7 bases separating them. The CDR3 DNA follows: TGTGCCATCAGTGAGCCCAGGGACGAGCAGTACTTC. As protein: CAISEPRDEQYF.

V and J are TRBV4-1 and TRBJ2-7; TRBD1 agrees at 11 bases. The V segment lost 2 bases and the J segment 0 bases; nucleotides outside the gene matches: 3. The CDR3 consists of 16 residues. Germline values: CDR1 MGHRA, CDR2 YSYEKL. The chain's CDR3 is CASSQRGTGGSYEQYF. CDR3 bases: TGCGCCAGCAGCCAACGCGGGACAGGGGGCTCCTACGAGCAGTACTTC.